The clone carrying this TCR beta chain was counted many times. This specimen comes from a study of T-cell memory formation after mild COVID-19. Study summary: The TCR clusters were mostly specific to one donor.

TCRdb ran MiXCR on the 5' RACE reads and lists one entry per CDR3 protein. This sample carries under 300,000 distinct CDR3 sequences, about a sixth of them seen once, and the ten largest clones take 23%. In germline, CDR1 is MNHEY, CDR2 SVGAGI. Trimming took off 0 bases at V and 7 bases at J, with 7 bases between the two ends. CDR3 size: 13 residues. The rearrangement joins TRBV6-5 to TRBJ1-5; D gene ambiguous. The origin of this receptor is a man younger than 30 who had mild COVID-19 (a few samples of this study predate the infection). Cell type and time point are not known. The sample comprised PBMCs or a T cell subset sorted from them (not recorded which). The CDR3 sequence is CASSYSFGQPQHF. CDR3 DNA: TGTGCCAGCAGTTACTCGTTCGGCCAGCCCCAGCATTTT.